Given below is one T cell receptor beta chain in context. The antigen remains undetermined. This sample is part of a study of yellow fever vaccine responses in identical twins. Study results and limitations: The T cell response to vaccination in identical twins was reportedly partly convergent and partly personalized.

Via MiXCR, TCRdb re-called the RT-PCR reads, giving one row per CDR3 protein. Of 400 or so distinct CDR3 sequences detected, 50% to 65% appear once; the ten largest clones hold 20% to 25%. The trim removed 1 base at V and 4 bases at J, leaving 7 bases unmatched. The CDR3 contains 16 residues. Sequencing used T cells from blood (PBMCs), unsorted or a sorted subset (not recorded which), obtained before or after yellow fever vaccination (not recorded which). This chain links TRBV12-3 or TRBV12-4 with TRBJ2-3; 8 bases line up with TRBD1. The source is a female donor who received the yellow fever vaccine. DNA of the CDR3: TGTGCCAGCAGTTTAGTGTTTGCAGGGGGCGCAGATACGCAGTATTTT. This gives the protein CASSLVFAGGADTQYF.